This TCR beta chain was retrieved from a study of human T cells and chemical hapten exposure listed by TCRdb under 2021. Some background on the complete study: For sensitization, 2% DPC in acetone was applied to a 2 cm by 2 cm area of upper inner arm skin. Weekly therapeutic DPC doses were additionally applied to the scalp of patients throughout the roughly 25-week study period. Patch testing on the upper back used Finn chambers containing 0.01% DPC, with scoring done after 6 days according to International Contact Dermatitis Research Group standards. The mostly female patient cohort included alopecia areata with under or over 50% scalp involvement, alopecia totalis and alopecia universalis. Libraries were pooled for sequencing, and variation in per-sample TCR yields was attributed mainly to small differences in library volumes within the pool. The study tracked peripheral blood TCR repertoire changes in vivo during primary and secondary sensitization to the hapten diphenylcyclopropenone (DPC) in alopecia patients. Patient blood was sampled pre-sensitization (week 0) and at 2, 6 and about 24 weeks after DPC sensitization. For TCR sequencing, blood came from 25 to 30 alopecia patients at anywhere from one to four time points (pre-sensitization, 2, 6 and 24 weeks).

The time point label, read with the paper, signifies: pre-sensitization, week 0. Reading the label with the study, this specimen's treatment or condition is: therapeutic diphenylcyclopropenone sensitization with weekly scalp DPC. Blood at each patch-test visit was drawn before the patch test was applied. Patients were eligible if aged 18 to 70, diagnosed with alopecia and judged suitable for DPC therapy, and pregnant patients were excluded. Total RNA was extracted from unfractionated whole blood collected in Tempus Blood RNA tubes. Overall results and qualifications from the work: Because every patient had alopecia, a presumed autoimmune disease, the patients' immune response might differ from that of healthy individuals. After repeated subsampling, changes were observed in the strength of the expansion versus patch-test correlation and in the threshold at which the correlation became significant. Compared with pre-sensitization or healthy control sets, expanded TCRs formed significantly more large CDR3 similarity clusters, which is consistent with antigen-driven responses. No change with DPC sensitization was found in the number of TCRs above 1 in 1000 frequency, and no evidence of global repertoire structure alterations was found. Patch test score was positively correlated with the number of PT1 expanded TCRs, with significance at thresholds 8, 16 and 32 but not at 4.

Concerning this clonotype: Its antigen specificity is not known. Base qualities are not recorded, but no much larger clone differs from it by a single base.

Receptors were amplified or captured by RACE. The sequencing machine was a NextSeq 500. During library preparation, unique molecular identifiers were attached to individual cDNA molecules so that TCRs could be counted in a quantitative, reproducible way. For every blood RNA sample, sequencing covered both the TCR alpha and TCR beta chains. The original pipeline was this. The median number of TCRs per sample was around 96,000, ranging from roughly 20,000 to 700,000. The Decombinator software suite was used to annotate V, J and CDR3 in the TCR reads. For PS versus PT1 abundance plots, all samples were subsampled to the same number of TCRs (28,000). TCRs were defined as expanded if absent before sensitization and observed at least eight times at the 2-week time point. In-frame beta chains were kept once TCRdb had trimmed the public reads at Q25 with fastp and called clones with MiXCR. A single entry per CDR3 protein holds the most common genes and DNA from its merged rows. The V and J calls were not made by the authors but by TCRdb's processing. Recorded for this sample are tens of thousands of distinct CDR3 sequences; 14% of them occurred a single time. The ten largest make up roughly 4.8% of the sample.

The clonotype originates from a woman aged 45-59 years with alopecia areata. Some clones in this sample may be carry-over from other donors' samples. Specimen: whole blood, collected in connection with sensitization to the hapten diphenylcyclopropenone (DPC).

The CDR3 in this case is CASSLEDSNQPQHF. Here is the DNA: TGTGCCAGCAGCTTAGAGGATAGCAATCAGCCCCAGCATTTT. Recombination joined TRBV7-9 with TRBJ1-5; no D gene can be assigned with confidence. CDR3 length: 14 amino acids, cysteine to phenylalanine. Here the CDR3 DNA is all that survives: 42 bases in frame from base 1. Looking up the germline V gene (reference sequence) yields CDR1 SEHNR and CDR2 FQNEAQ. V was cut back by 1 base and J by 0 bases, leaving a gap of 4 bases between them.